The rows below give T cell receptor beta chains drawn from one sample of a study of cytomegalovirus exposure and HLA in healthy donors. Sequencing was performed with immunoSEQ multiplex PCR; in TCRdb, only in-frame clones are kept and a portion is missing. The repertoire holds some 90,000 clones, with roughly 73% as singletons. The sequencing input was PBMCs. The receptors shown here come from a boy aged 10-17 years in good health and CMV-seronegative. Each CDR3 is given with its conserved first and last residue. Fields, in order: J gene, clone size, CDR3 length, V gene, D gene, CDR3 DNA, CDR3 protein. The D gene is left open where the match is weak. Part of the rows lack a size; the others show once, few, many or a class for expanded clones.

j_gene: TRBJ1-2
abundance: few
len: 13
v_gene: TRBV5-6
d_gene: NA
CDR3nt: TGTGCCAGCAGCTTGGAGCAGGGCGGTGGCTACACCTTC
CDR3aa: CASSLEQGGGYTF

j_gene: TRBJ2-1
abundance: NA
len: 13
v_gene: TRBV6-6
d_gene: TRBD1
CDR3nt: TGTGCCAGCAGAGACAGGGATTTTAATGAGCAGTTCTTC
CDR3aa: CASRDRDFNEQFF

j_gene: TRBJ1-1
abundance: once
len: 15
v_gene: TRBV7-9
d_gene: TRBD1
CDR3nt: TGTGCCAGCAGCGAAATACAGGGGTTGAGCACTGAAGCTTTCTTT
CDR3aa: CASSEIQGLSTEAFF

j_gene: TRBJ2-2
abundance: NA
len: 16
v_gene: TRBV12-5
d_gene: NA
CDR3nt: TGTGCTAGTGCCTTCGGCGGCAAACCGGGTGGCGGGGAGCTGTTTTTT
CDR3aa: CASAFGGKPGGGELFF

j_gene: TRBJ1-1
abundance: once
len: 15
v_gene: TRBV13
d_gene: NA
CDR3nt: TGTGCCAGCGGCCGACCAAGACAGGAGAACACTGAAGCTTTCTTT
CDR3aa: CASGRPRQENTEAFF

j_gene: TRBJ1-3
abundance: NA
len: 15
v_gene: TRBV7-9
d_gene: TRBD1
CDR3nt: TGTGCCAGCAGCCCACGAGGGGGCCTAGGAAACACCATATATTTT
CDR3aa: CASSPRGGLGNTIYF

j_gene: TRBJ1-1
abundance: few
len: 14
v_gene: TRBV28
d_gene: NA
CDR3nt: TGTGCCAGCAGTTCAGAGGGTTTGAACACTGAAGCTTTCTTT
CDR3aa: CASSSEGLNTEAFF

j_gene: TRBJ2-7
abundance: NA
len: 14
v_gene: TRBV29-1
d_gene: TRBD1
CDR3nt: TGCAGCGGGAGCCGGGACAGGGGGCTTTACGAGCAGTACTTC
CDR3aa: CSGSRDRGLYEQYF

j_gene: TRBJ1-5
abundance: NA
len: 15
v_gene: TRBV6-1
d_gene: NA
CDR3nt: TGTGCCAGCAGTCTTAGTGGCGGGAGGAATCAGCCCCAGCATTTT
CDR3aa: CASSLSGGRNQPQHF

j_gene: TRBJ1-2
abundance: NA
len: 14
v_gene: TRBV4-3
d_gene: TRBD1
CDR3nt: TGCGCCAGCAGTCCCGGGACAGGGGACTATGGCTACACCTTC
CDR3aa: CASSPGTGDYGYTF

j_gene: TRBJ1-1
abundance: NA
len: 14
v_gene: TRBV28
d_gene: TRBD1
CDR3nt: TGTGCCAGCAGTCCGCGACAGGGGAACACTGAAGCTTTCTTT
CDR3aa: CASSPRQGNTEAFF

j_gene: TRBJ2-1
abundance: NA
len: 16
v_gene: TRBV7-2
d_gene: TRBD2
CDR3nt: TGTGCCAGCAGCCAACGAACTAGCGGGGGGTGGGATGAGCAGTTCTTC
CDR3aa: CASSQRTSGGWDEQFF

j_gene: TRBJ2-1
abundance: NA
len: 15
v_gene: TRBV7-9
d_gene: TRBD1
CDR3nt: TGTGCCAGCAGCCTTGACAGGGGGGGCTGGAATGAGCAGTTCTTC
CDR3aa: CASSLDRGGWNEQFF

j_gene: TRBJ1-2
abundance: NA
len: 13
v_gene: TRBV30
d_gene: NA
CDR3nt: TGTGCCTCAGGGTCCGACCCTTACTATGGCTACACCTTC
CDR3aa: CASGSDPYYGYTF

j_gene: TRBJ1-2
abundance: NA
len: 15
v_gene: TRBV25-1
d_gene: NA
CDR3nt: TGTGCCAGCAGTGACTCCCCGGGAGGTAGCTATGGCTACACCTTC
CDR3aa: CASSDSPGGSYGYTF

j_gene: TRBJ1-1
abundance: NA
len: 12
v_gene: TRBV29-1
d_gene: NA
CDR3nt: TGCAGCGTTTCCGGCTCAGGGACTGAAGCTTTCTTT
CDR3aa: CSVSGSGTEAFF

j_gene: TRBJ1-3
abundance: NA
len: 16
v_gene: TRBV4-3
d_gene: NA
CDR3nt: TGCGCCAGCAGCCAAGTACGCTCAGGCCCTGGAAACACCATATATTTT
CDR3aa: CASSQVRSGPGNTIYF

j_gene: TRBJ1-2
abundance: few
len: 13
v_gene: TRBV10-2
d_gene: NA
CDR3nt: TGCGCCAGCAGTCCCTCAGCTAACTATGGCTACACCTTC
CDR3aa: CASSPSANYGYTF

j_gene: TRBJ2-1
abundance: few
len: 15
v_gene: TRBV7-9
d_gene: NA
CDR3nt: TGTGCCGGAACCCCGGGACTCGATCCCTACAATGAGCAGTTCTTC
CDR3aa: CAGTPGLDPYNEQFF

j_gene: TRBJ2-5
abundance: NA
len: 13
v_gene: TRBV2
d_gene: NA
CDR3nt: TGTGCCAGCAGTGACAGTATCCAAGAGACCCAGTACTTC
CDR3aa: CASSDSIQETQYF

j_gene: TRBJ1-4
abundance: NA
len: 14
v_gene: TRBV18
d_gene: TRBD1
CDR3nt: TGTGCCAGCTCACGGACAGGGATACGCGGAAAACTGTTTTTT
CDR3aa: CASSRTGIRGKLFF

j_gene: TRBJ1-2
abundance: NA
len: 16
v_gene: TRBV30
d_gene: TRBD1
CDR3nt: TGTGCCTGGAGTTCCATTGGAACAGGGACAGGGGGCGCAGCAACCTTC
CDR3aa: CAWSSIGTGTGGAATF

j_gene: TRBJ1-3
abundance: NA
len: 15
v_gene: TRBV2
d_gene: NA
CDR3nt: TGTGCCCCAAGACTGGGGCAGGACTCTGGAAACACCATATATTTT
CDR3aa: CAPRLGQDSGNTIYF

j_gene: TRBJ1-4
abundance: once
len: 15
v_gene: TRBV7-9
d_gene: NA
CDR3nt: TGTGCCAGCAGCCAAGCGGGGCAGGGTGAAGAAAAACTGTTTTTT
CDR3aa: CASSQAGQGEEKLFF

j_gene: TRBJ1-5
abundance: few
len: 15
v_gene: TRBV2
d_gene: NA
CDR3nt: TGTGCCAGCAGTCCCCAAATCCCCGGGTCGGAGCCCCAGCATTTT
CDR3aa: CASSPQIPGSEPQHF

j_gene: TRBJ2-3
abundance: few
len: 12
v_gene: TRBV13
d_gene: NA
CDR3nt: TGTGCCAGCAGCTTAGATAGTAATACGCAGTATTTT
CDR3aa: CASSLDSNTQYF

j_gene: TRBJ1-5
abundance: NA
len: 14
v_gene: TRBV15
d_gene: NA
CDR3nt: TGTGCCACCAGCAGAGATCTTCAGGTTCAGCCCCAGCATTTT
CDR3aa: CATSRDLQVQPQHF

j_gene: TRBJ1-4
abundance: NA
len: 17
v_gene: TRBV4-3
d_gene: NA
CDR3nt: TGCGCCAGCAGCCAAGATGGATACCAGGGGCTAGGTGAAAAACTGTTTTTT
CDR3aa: CASSQDGYQGLGEKLFF

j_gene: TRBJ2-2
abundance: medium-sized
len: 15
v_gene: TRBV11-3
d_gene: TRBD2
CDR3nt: TGTGCCAGCAGCGCGATGAGCGGGAGTACCGGGGAGCTGTTTTTT
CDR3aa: CASSAMSGSTGELFF

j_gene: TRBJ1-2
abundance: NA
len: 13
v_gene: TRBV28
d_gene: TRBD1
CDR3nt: TGTGCCAGCAGTAAGGGACAGAACTATGGCTACACCTTC
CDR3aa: CASSKGQNYGYTF

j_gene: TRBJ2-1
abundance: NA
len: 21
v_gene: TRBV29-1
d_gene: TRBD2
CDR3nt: TGCAGCGTTGAAGATCGTCACCTGGGACTAGCGGGGACACGGGAGTACAGAGGGCAGTTCTTC
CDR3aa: CSVEDRHLGLAGTREYRGQFF

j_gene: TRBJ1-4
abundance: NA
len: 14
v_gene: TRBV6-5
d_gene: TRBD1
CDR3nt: TGTGCCAGCAGTAAACAGGGGTCGGGAGAAAAACTGTTTTTT
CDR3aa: CASSKQGSGEKLFF

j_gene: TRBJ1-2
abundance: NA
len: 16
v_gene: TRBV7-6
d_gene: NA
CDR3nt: TGTGCCAGCAGCTTAGCGCCGGCAGGGCAGGGGTATGGCTACACCTTC
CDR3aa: CASSLAPAGQGYGYTF

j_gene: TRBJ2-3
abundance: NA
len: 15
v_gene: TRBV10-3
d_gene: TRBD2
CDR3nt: TGTGCCATCAGTAAGAGCGGGGGGGTCACAGATACGCAGTATTTT
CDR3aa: CAISKSGGVTDTQYF

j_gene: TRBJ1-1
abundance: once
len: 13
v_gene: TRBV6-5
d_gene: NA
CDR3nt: TGTGCCAGCAGTAACAGGGCCAACACTGAAGCTTTCTTT
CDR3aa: CASSNRANTEAFF

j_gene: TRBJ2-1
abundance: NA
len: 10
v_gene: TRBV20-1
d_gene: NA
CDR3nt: TGCAGTGCTTGGGCAAGAGAGCAGTTCTTC
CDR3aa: CSAWAREQFF

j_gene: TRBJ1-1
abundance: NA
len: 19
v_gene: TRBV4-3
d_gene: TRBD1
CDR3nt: TGCGCCAGCAGCCAGGGCGCCGGGACAGGAGTATTTTTGAACACTGAAGCTTTCTTT
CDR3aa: CASSQGAGTGVFLNTEAFF

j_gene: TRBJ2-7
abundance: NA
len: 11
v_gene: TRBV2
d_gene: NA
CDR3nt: TGTGCCAGCAGTGAAGCGCTTCGAGAGTACTTC
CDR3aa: CASSEALREYF

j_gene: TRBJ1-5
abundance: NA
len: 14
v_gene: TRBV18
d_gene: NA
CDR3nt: TGTGCCAGCTCACCGGCGGGTAGCAATCAGCCCCAGCATTTT
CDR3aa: CASSPAGSNQPQHF

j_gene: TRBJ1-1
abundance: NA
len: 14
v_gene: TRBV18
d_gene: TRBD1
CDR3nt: TGTGCCAGCTCATCGGACAGGGGGAACACTGAAGCTTTCTTT
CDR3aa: CASSSDRGNTEAFF